These 3 T cell receptor beta chains were sequenced from one sample in a study of blood T cells in healthy people across ages. Primed by a sample-barcoded 5' primer and a J-beta primer mix, a second PCR proceeded for about 7 to 12 cycles. TCRdb recomputed calls from the 5' RACE reads with MiXCR, one row per CDR3 protein. Among around 1.1 million distinct CDR3 sequences, roughly two fifths were seen once, and the ten largest hold about an eighth. What was sequenced was blood. These receptor sequences come from a man younger than 35 in good health.

The chain has TRBV20-1 and TRBJ2-3, with 13 bases matching TRBD2. J gave up 4 bases and V 4 bases, and 5 bases lay outside the gene matches. Germline CDR1 and CDR2: DFQATT and SNEGSKA (reference sequence). CDR3 length: 15 amino acids. Here the CDR3 DNA reads TGCAGTGCTACGGGACTAGCGGGGCGTTCAGATACGCAGTATTTT. This translates into CSATGLAGRSDTQYF.

The rearrangement links TRBV4-3 to TRBJ2-3, with a possible D match to TRBD2 (6 bases). The CDR3 loop spans 16 amino acids. CDR1 and CDR2 (germline): LGHNA, YSLEER. V dropped 1 base and J dropped 5 bases, with 16 bases sitting between them. Here the CDR3 reads CASSQGPRRVGDTQYF. The CDR3 bases are TGCGCCAGCAGCCAAGGCCCGCGGAGGGTGGGAGATACGCAGTATTTT.

Remarks on this clonotype: This may come from a read error, since a much larger clone is one base off. V is TRBV25-1 and J is TRBJ2-1, with D possibly TRBD1 on 5 matching bases. The end of the DNA aligns better with TRBJ2-7, so the J call may be wrong. Germline CDR1 MGHDK, CDR2 SYGVNS. This CDR3 region has 17 residues. CDR3 loop: CASSELYGASSYNEQYF. The CDR3, as DNA: TGTGCCAGCAGTGAGCTATATGGGGCCAGCTCCTACAATGAGCAGTACTTC.